These 20 T cell receptor beta chains were sequenced from one sample in a study of T-cell memory formation after mild COVID-19. Using its own MiXCR run on the 5' RACE reads, TCRdb lists one record per CDR3 protein. The repertoire consists of about 190,000 distinct CDR3 sequences, with around 18% occurring once and the leading ten covering 2.4%. Sequences were obtained from PBMCs or a T cell subset sorted from them (not recorded which). All receptors derive from an adult woman who had mild COVID-19 (a few samples of this study predate the infection). Cell type and time point are not known.

This clonotype has only a few counts. This chain connects TRBV20-1 to TRBJ2-1, with a tentative D call TRBD2 (5 bases). Germline values: CDR1 DFQATT, CDR2 SNEGSKA (reference sequence). Trimming took off 4 bases at V and 3 bases at J, with 10 bases between the two ends. The CDR3 has 13 amino acids. The DNA for the CDR3 is TGCAGTGCTACCAGCGGAGTCTACAATGAGCAGTTCTTC. It codes for CSATSGVYNEQFF.

This clonotype was picked up a small number of times. The chain uses TRBV7-9 and TRBJ1-1; D might be TRBD1 (5 bases). The CDR3 extends over 13 amino acids. V was shortened by 5 bases and J by 5 bases, with 12 bases between the two germline ends. Germline V gene sequence: CDR1 SEHNR, CDR2 FQNEAQ (reference sequence). Here the CDR3 DNA reads TGTGCCAGCAGCCGAACCCAGGGTACTGAAGCTTTCTTT. Amino acids: CASSRTQGTEAFF.

CDR3 protein: CASRLKQYF. The CDR3 nucleotides read TGTGCCAGCCGCCTAAAGCAGTACTTC. This rearrangement joins TRBV12-3 or TRBV12-4 to TRBJ2-7; the D is unclear. The V and J ends lost 8 bases and 8 bases respectively, with 7 bases between them. CDR3 size: 9 residues.

The chain uses TRBV5-1 and TRBJ2-3; perhaps TRBD2 as D (5 bases). The ends were cut back, 4 bases at V and 6 bases at J, with 12 bases in the middle. The CDR3 runs 13 residues. The germline V gene has CDR1 SGHRS and CDR2 YFSETQ. The chain's CDR3 is CASSPMGGDTQYF. DNA of the CDR3: TGCGCCAGCAGCCCAATGGGCGGGGATACGCAGTATTTT. Variable domain in full (rest from reference TRBV5-1 and TRBJ2-3): KAGVTQTPRYLIKTRGQQVTLSCSPISGHRSVSWYQQTPGQGLQFLFEYFSETQRNKGNFPGRFSGRQFSNSRSEMNVSTLELGDSALYLCASSPMGGDTQYFGPGTRLTVL.

V usage is TRBV5-1 and J usage is TRBJ2-6; D not resolved. This CDR3 has 15 residues. Germline values: CDR1 SGHRS, CDR2 YFSETQ. V was cut by 0 bases and J by 2 bases, with 6 bases left in between. The chain's CDR3 is CASSLEPAGANVLTF. The CDR3 DNA reads as TGCGCCAGCAGCTTGGAGCCAGCTGGGGCCAACGTCCTGACTTTC.

V gene TRBV5-1 combines with J gene TRBJ2-7; D unclear. The CDR3 extends over 14 amino acids. Germline lookup yields CDR1 SGHRS and CDR2 YFSETQ. V lost 2 bases and J 0 bases, leaving 9 bases between the germline ends. The CDR3 DNA is TGCGCCAGCAGCTTAACCTCGAGCTCCTACGAGCAGTACTTC. This codes for CASSLTSSSYEQYF.

V is TRBV4-1 and J is TRBJ2-3; 12 positions agree with TRBD2. The CDR3 is 18 amino acids. Germline V gene sequence: CDR1 MGHRA, CDR2 YSYEKL. V trimming: 1 base; J trimming: 3 bases; junction bases outside the gene matches: 8. CDR3 coding DNA: TGCGCCAGCAGCCAAGCTAGCGGGAGGGCCGTCATAACAGATACGCAGTATTTT. It specifies CASSQASGRAVITDTQYF.

This clonotype was seen only a few times. V usage is TRBV18 and J usage is TRBJ2-7, with D possibly TRBD1 on 5 matching bases. Germline values: CDR1 KGHSH, CDR2 LQKENI. This CDR3 has 15 amino acids. Trimming took off 5 bases at V and 0 bases at J, with 14 bases between the two ends. CDR3 sequence: CASSTGRALSYEQYF. In DNA form, the CDR3 reads TGTGCCAGCTCAACCGGCAGGGCCCTCTCCTACGAGCAGTACTTC.

The V gene is TRBV6-5, the J gene TRBJ2-6; a weak D match, TRBD2 (5 bases). Trimming pared 5 bases from V and 3 bases from J, leaving 11 bases between. CDR1 is MNHEY and CDR2 is SVGAGI in the germline V gene. The CDR3 totals 15 residues. Here the CDR3 DNA reads TGTGCCAGCAGTCTCGGGATACTTGGGGCCAACGTCCTGACTTTC. The encoded protein is CASSLGILGANVLTF.

The chain is built from TRBV5-1 and TRBJ1-2; TRBD1 is a possible D gene (6 bases). Between the trimmed V and J ends, which lost 6 bases and 0 bases, there was a span of 9 bases. The CDR3 has 13 residues. Germline CDR1 SGHRS, CDR2 YFSETQ. The CDR3 is CASTRTANYGYTF. The CDR3 region has the DNA TGCGCCAGCACGAGGACAGCTAACTATGGCTACACCTTC.

This rearrangement joins TRBV27 to TRBJ2-5, with 15 nucleotides matching TRBD2. There are 15 residues in the CDR3. V shed 6 bases and J 2 bases; nucleotides not matched to a gene: 1. The germline V gene encodes CDR1 MNHEY and CDR2 SMNVEV (reference sequence). The CDR3 nucleotides are TGTGCCAGCAGCGGACTAGCGGGGGGGCAAGAGACCCAGTACTTC. Encoded protein: CASSGLAGGQETQYF.

The genes are TRBV7-9 and TRBJ2-5, with D possibly being TRBD2 (5 bases). The CDR3 contains 15 residues. Germline lookup yields CDR1 SEHNR and CDR2 FQNEAQ (reference sequence). Trimming left V 4 bases short and J 7 bases short, with 19 bases between. The DNA of the CDR3 is TGTGCCAGCAGCTCCAGGAGAGGGTCAGGCGGGACCCAGTACTTC. The encoded protein is CASSSRRGSGGTQYF.

The genes are TRBV6-5 and TRBJ1-5, with 8 positions matching TRBD1. V gave up 6 bases and J gave up 7 bases; unmatched junction bases: 5. CDR3 length equals 13 residues. Germline assignment: CDR1 MNHEY and CDR2 SVGAGI. CDR3 nucleotides: TGTGCCAGCAGCCGCGGACAGGGACAGCCCCAGCATTTT. It is translated as CASSRGQGQPQHF.

This clonotype occurred a few times. This chain connects TRBV7-2 to TRBJ2-1; maybe TRBD2 (5 bases). Trimming left V 5 bases short and J 2 bases short, with 19 bases between. CDR1 SGHTA and CDR2 FQGNSA come from the germline V gene. CDR3 length equals 17 residues. CDR3 protein: CASSVNLGVTAYNEQFF. The CDR3 bases are TGTGCCAGCAGCGTTAACCTCGGGGTTACTGCCTACAATGAGCAGTTCTTC.

V and J are TRBV5-1 and TRBJ2-1, with 8 bases matching TRBD2. V lost 2 bases, J lost 2 bases, and 3 bases stayed unmatched. The CDR3 has 15 residues. CDR1 is SGHRS, CDR2 YFSETQ, per germline. The CDR3 reads CASSFSGSTYNEQFF. In DNA, the CDR3 is TGCGCCAGCAGCTTCAGCGGGAGCACCTACAATGAGCAGTTCTTC.

This clonotype appeared a few times. The gene calls are TRBV20-1 and TRBJ1-5; 8 bases fit TRBD1. In germline, CDR1 is DFQATT, CDR2 SNEGSKA (reference sequence). V was clipped by 6 bases and J by 0 bases; unmatched bases: 7. CDR3 length equals 15 residues. The CDR3 nucleotides read TGCAGTGCGACAACAGGGGGTGGTAGCAATCAGCCCCAGCATTTT. The encoded protein is CSATTGGGSNQPQHF.

This sequence joins TRBV23-1 and TRBJ2-5; 9 bases match TRBD2. TRBV23-1 carries the ORF label, with uncertain function. The CDR3 consists of 16 residues. The junction had 11 bases not matched to a gene; V was cut back by 4 bases and J by 5 bases. Here the CDR3 DNA reads TGCGCCAGCAGTCTCCCGGGACTAGCAGGGGGGGAGACCCAGTACTTC. It yields the protein CASSLPGLAGGETQYF.

This chain uses TRBV6-1 with TRBJ1-4; D gene unclear. The germline gives CDR1 MNHNS, CDR2 SASEGT. Trimming stripped 3 bases from V and 7 bases from J, with 3 bases between. The CDR3 has 11 residues. This CDR3 reads CASSDGEKLFF. The CDR3 nucleotides are TGTGCCAGCAGTGATGGTGAAAAACTGTTTTTT.

V is TRBV3-1 and J is TRBJ2-5, with TRBD1 identical over 7 bases. The germline V gene has CDR1 LGHDT and CDR2 YNNKEL (reference sequence). CDR3 length equals 14 residues. Trimming cost V 3 bases and J 5 bases; bases outside gene matches: 6. CDR3 DNA: TGTGCCAGCAGCCAGAGCGACAGGGTGGAGACCCAGTACTTC. The encoded protein is CASSQSDRVETQYF.

This clonotype was seen ten or more times. The V gene is TRBV6-1, the J gene TRBJ1-5; the D is unclear. The ends were cut back, 2 bases at V and 8 bases at J, with 10 bases in the middle. This CDR3 spans 13 amino acids. Germline CDR1 reads MNHNS; CDR2 reads SASEGT. The CDR3 region is CASSERELEPQHF. As DNA, the CDR3 is TGTGCCAGCAGTGAAAGGGAGTTGGAGCCCCAGCATTTT.